This TCR beta chain was captured by sequencing in a study of blood T cell repertoires in COVID-19. The method was immunoSEQ multiplex PCR; TCRdb's version includes in-frame clones alone and lacks a portion of them. Here the sample spans 400,000 to 550,000 clones, 70% to 90% being singletons. This clonotype originated in a woman aged 18-29 years with acute COVID-19. Sequenced sample: PBMCs or T cells enriched from blood (not recorded which).

CDR3 sequence (DNA): TGTGCCAGCAGAACAGGGGGCTTTGGGACTGAAGCTTTCTTT. Translated: CASRTGGFGTEAFF. The rearrangement joins TRBV6-5 to TRBJ1-1, with 9 bases that match TRBD1. The V gene's germline CDR1 is MNHEY and CDR2 SVGAGI. V was clipped by 6 bases and J by 5 bases; unmatched bases: 7. This CDR3 has 14 amino acids.